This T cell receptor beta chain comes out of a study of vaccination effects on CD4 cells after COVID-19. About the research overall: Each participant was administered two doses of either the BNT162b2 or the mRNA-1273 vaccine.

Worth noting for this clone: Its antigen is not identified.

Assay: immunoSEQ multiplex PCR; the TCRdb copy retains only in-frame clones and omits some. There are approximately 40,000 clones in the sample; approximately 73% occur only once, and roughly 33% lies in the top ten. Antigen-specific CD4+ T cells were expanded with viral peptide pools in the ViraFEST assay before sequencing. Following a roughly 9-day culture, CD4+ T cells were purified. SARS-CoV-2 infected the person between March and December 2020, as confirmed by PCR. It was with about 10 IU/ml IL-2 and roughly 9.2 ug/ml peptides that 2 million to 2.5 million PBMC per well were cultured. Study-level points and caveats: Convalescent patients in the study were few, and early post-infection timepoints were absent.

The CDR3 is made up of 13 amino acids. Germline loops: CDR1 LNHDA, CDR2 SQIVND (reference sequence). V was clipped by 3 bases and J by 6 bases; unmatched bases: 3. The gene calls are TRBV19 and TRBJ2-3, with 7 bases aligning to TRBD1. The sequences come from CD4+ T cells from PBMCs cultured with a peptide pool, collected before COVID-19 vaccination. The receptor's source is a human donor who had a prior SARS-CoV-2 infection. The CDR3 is CASSMGQKDTQYF. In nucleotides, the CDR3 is TGTGCCAGTAGTATGGGACAGAAGGATACGCAGTATTTT.